This T cell receptor beta chain was found in a study of control samples from healthy donors and cancer patients (dated by TCRdb to 2020 to 2022). Library method: the immunoSEQ multiplex PCR assay. The source is immuneACCESS, and TCRdb retained only in-frame sequences with V and J called. Part of the clones is not carried over; for the studies checked, unresolved V genes explain less than half of this, and the remainder is unexplained. This sample holds some 58,000 clones; approximately 89% were observed only once. The ten largest clones represent roughly 12% of the sample. As concerns this clone: It has no known antigen specificity. No qualities accompany the bases; no much larger clone lies one base away.

Measured from the cysteine to the phenylalanine, the CDR3 is 13 residues long. Of the read, only the CDR3 DNA is kept; its 39 bases are in frame from base 1. The junction shows trimming of 4 bases on V and 4 bases on J, plus 10 bases between the germline ends. According to the germline V gene, CDR1 reads SGHTA and CDR2 reads FQGTGA. The material sequenced was PBMCs. Recombination linked TRBV7-3 to TRBJ1-1; the D gene is not confidently resolved. The TCR was taken from a woman aged 60-70 years with lung cancer. Here is the DNA: TGTGCCAGCAGCTCGGCCTGGGGCACTGAAGCTTTCTTT. It is translated as CASSSAWGTEAFF.